The 24 T cell receptor beta chains reported below all come from one sample, sequenced in a study of OX40 agonist ivuxolimab in advanced cancers. The data were produced by immunoSEQ multiplex PCR, yet TCRdb's version contains in-frame clones alone and is incomplete. There are under 100,000 clones in the sample; 85% occur only once, and 2% to 3% lies in the top ten. The material sequenced was CD4+ or CD8+ T cells sorted from blood, taken in a trial of the OX40 agonist ivuxolimab. These receptors were obtained from an adult with an advanced solid tumor such as melanoma, head and neck, liver or kidney cancer.

The V call is TRBV29-1, the J call TRBJ1-2; tentatively, D is TRBD1 (6 bases). From germline, CDR1 is SQVTM and CDR2 ANQGSEA. Between the trimmed V and J ends, which lost 5 bases and 3 bases, there was a span of 13 bases. There are 13 residues in the CDR3. Written as DNA, the CDR3 is TGCAGCGTTTCTACAGGGAGGTACTATGGCTACACCTTC. As protein: CSVSTGRYYGYTF.

V and J are TRBV18 and TRBJ1-3; D may be TRBD1 (6 bases). This CDR3 spans 17 amino acids. Germline CDR1 and CDR2: KGHSH and LQKENI. Trimming removed 3 bases from V and 0 bases from J, with 15 bases in between. CDR3 in DNA: TGTGCCAGCTCACCCTATGCCGGGGGCTCCTCTGGAAACACCATATATTTT. Protein: CASSPYAGGSSGNTIYF.

This chain joins TRBV19 and TRBJ1-6; 10 nucleotides align to TRBD1. Germline V gene sequence: CDR1 LNHDA, CDR2 SQIVND (reference sequence). CDR3 length: 16 residues. After removal of 4 bases from V and 7 bases from J, the junction contained 7 bases not matched to a gene. This CDR3 reads CASSRGTGATNSPLHF. DNA of the CDR3: TGTGCCAGTAGTAGGGGGACAGGGGCCACCAATTCACCCCTCCACTTT. The full variable domain, with the rest looked up from reference TRBV19 and TRBJ1-6, is DGGITQSPKYLFRKEGQNVTLSCEQNLNHDAMYWYRQDPGQGLRLIYYSQIVNDFQKGDIAEGYSVSREKKESFPLTVTSAQKNPTAFYLCASSRGTGATNSPLHFGNGTRLTVT.

The genes are TRBV19 and TRBJ2-2; D call uncertain. V was pared by 7 bases and J by 0 bases, with 18 bases between. CDR1 and CDR2 (germline): LNHDA, SQIVND (reference sequence). There are 17 residues in the CDR3. CDR3 in DNA: TGTGCCAGTAACAATGAACGGCCAGGCACGAACACCGGGGAGCTGTTTTTT. Translating it yields CASNNERPGTNTGELFF. The whole variable domain, filled in from reference TRBV19 and TRBJ2-2, reads DGGITQSPKYLFRKEGQNVTLSCEQNLNHDAMYWYRQDPGQGLRLIYYSQIVNDFQKGDIAEGYSVSREKKESFPLTVTSAQKNPTAFYLCASNNERPGTNTGELFFGEGSRLTVL.

V and J are TRBV18 and TRBJ1-4, with D unclear. Germline V gene data show CDR1 as KGHSH and CDR2 as LQKENI. V lost 3 bases to trimming and J lost 5 bases, with 7 bases between them. CDR3 length equals 13 residues. Written as DNA, the CDR3 is TGTGCCAGCTCACCGGCGGTGAATGAAAAACTGTTTTTT. It codes for CASSPAVNEKLFF.

The rearrangement joins TRBV28 to TRBJ2-4; no firm D call. V was cut by 5 bases and J by 4 bases, with 24 bases left in between. Looked up from germline, CDR1 is MDHEN and CDR2 is SYDVKM. This CDR3 region has 18 residues. The CDR3 reads CASSLPPANRRSKNIQYF. The DNA for the CDR3 is TGTGCCAGCAGTCTCCCCCCGGCTAACCGTCGATCTAAAAACATTCAGTACTTC.

This clone was found a few times. The chain employs TRBV30 and TRBJ1-1, with D perhaps TRBD1 (5 bases). The CDR3 is 14 residues long. Germline CDR1 is GTSNPN and CDR2 is SVGIG (reference sequence). The V gene lost 1 base and the J gene lost 2 bases, with 11 bases spanning the gap. Here the CDR3 reads CAWSGQSPNTEAFF. In DNA form, the CDR3 reads TGTGCCTGGAGTGGACAGTCTCCAAACACTGAAGCTTTCTTT. The full variable domain, completed using reference TRBV30 and TRBJ1-1, is SQTIHQWPATLVQPVGSPLSLECTVEGTSNPNLYWYRQAAGRGLQLLFYSVGIGQISSEVPQNLSASRPQDRQFILSSKKLLLSDSGFYLCAWSGQSPNTEAFFGQGTRLTVV.

This clone was seen only once. The V call is TRBV4-1, the J call TRBJ1-1; 7 bases line up with TRBD1. V shed 7 bases, J shed 6 bases, and the junction held 11 bases outside the gene matches. Germline V CDR1 and CDR2: MGHRA, YSYEKL. This CDR3 has 14 residues. This CDR3 reads CASTPDRLRPEAFF. For the CDR3, the DNA is TGCGCCAGCACCCCGGACAGGTTAAGGCCTGAAGCTTTCTTT.

The gene calls are TRBV5-4 and TRBJ2-3; 9 bases agree with TRBD2. Trimming took 4 bases from V and 4 from J; bases not matched to a gene: 4. The CDR3 has 14 amino acids. From germline, CDR1 is SGHNT and CDR2 YYREEE (reference sequence). The CDR3 sequence: CASSPTSGSDTQYF. CDR3 nucleotide sequence: TGTGCCAGCAGCCCGACTAGCGGATCAGATACGCAGTATTTT.

The chain uses TRBV7-2 and TRBJ1-2; 9 nucleotides line up with TRBD1. CDR3 size: 15 residues. V shed 5 bases and J 2 bases; nucleotides not matched to a gene: 6. Looked up from germline, CDR1 is SGHTA and CDR2 is FQGNSA. This CDR3 is CASSPGQGRNYGYTF. The CDR3 region has the DNA TGTGCCAGCAGCCCGGGACAGGGTCGAAACTATGGCTACACCTTC.

V and J are TRBV30 and TRBJ2-1, with 8 bases identical to TRBD2. Germline trimming cut 2 bases from V and 4 bases from J; bases unmatched to any gene: 4. CDR3 length: 14 amino acids. Per germline, CDR1 GTSNPN and CDR2 SVGIG (reference sequence). The CDR3 region has the DNA TGTGCCTGGAGTAGCGGGGGAGTGTACAATGAGCAGTTCTTC. Protein: CAWSSGGVYNEQFF.

This chain uses TRBV4-2 with TRBJ2-3; D gene uncertain. The CDR3 contains 15 residues. V was shortened by 7 bases and J by 0 bases, with 14 bases between the two germline ends. In germline, CDR1 is LGHNA, CDR2 YNFKEQ. The CDR3 loop is CASNSGSTSTDTQYF. As DNA, the CDR3 is TGTGCCAGCAATTCGGGCAGCACCAGCACAGATACGCAGTATTTT.

The CDR3 spells CASSSRDRAFSEQYF. CDR3 bases: TGTGCCAGCAGCTCTCGGGACAGGGCCTTCAGCGAGCAGTACTTC. The V and J genes are TRBV7-2 and TRBJ2-7; 9 nucleotides line up with TRBD1. The CDR3 is 15 residues long. From germline, CDR1 is SGHTA and CDR2 FQGNSA. Trimming at V came to 4 bases and at J to 6 bases, leaving 10 bases not matched to a gene. Supplemented by reference TRBV7-2 and TRBJ2-7, the full variable domain reads GAGVSQSPSNKVTEKGKDVELRCDPISGHTALYWYRQSLGQGLEFLIYFQGNSAPDKSGLPSDRFSAERTGGSVSTLTIQRTQQEDSAVYLCASSSRDRAFSEQYFGPGTRLTVT.

V is TRBV7-2 and J is TRBJ2-7; possible D gene TRBD1, 6 bases. The germline CDR1 and CDR2 sequences are SGHTA and FQGNSA. The V end was cut by 1 base, the J end by 4 bases, with 14 bases between. The CDR3 totals 15 residues. CDR3 protein: CASSLVGGRQYEQYF. CDR3 coding DNA: TGTGCCAGCAGCTTAGTTGGGGGCAGGCAATACGAGCAGTACTTC.

This clone has only one observation. This chain links TRBV5-1 with TRBJ2-7, with 7 bases identical to TRBD1. This CDR3 is built from 13 residues. The V gene end was trimmed by 3 bases and the J gene end by 4 bases; junction bases not matched to a gene: 4. Per germline, CDR1 SGHRS and CDR2 YFSETQ. CDR3 nucleotide sequence: TGCGCCAGCAGCTCTCGACAGGGTTACGAGCAGTACTTC. It is translated as CASSSRQGYEQYF.

The chain carries TRBV19 and TRBJ1-1, with D perhaps matching TRBD1 (6 bases). The CDR3 sequence is 13 residues long. Trimming took 5 bases from V and 6 from J, leaving 13 bases between them. The V gene's germline CDR1 is LNHDA and CDR2 SQIVND (reference sequence). The CDR3 loop is CASSSNRASEAFF. The CDR3 DNA reads TGTGCCAGTAGTTCGAACAGGGCTTCTGAAGCTTTCTTT.

The chain uses TRBV15 and TRBJ2-3; D is undetermined. The CDR3 has 15 amino acids. CDR1 and CDR2 (germline): LNHNV, YYDKDF (reference sequence). The ends were cut back, 1 base at V and 6 bases at J, with 14 bases in the middle. CDR3 nucleotide sequence: TGTGCCACCAGCAGAGCTGGCTTCTCAGCCGATACGCAGTATTTT. It codes for CATSRAGFSADTQYF.

The V gene is TRBV4-1, the J gene TRBJ1-2; TRBD1 agrees at 7 bases. J was trimmed by 8 bases and V by 3 bases; bases with no gene match: 9. Germline V CDR1 and CDR2: MGHRA, YSYEKL. This CDR3 region has 14 residues. The CDR3 DNA sequence: TGCGCCAGCAGCCAGTACGGGACAGTGACGGGCTACACCTTC. It yields the protein CASSQYGTVTGYTF.

CDR3: CSVEGQGASGYTF. CDR3 in DNA: TGCAGCGTTGAGGGACAGGGGGCAAGTGGCTACACCTTC. The chain uses TRBV29-1 and TRBJ1-2, with 12 bases aligning to TRBD1. There are 13 residues in the CDR3. Trimming removed 3 bases from V and 7 bases from J; junction bases left unmatched: 3. The V gene's germline CDR1 is SQVTM and CDR2 ANQGSEA.

V usage is TRBV2 and J usage is TRBJ2-1; 8 nucleotides agree with TRBD2. Per the germline V gene, CDR1 is SNHLY and CDR2 is FYNNEI. CDR3 length equals 14 residues. J lost 7 bases, V lost 5 bases, and 7 bases had no gene match. Here the CDR3 DNA reads TGTGCCAGCAGTTACCCGGGACTAGATAATGAGCAGTTCTTC. Residues: CASSYPGLDNEQFF.

This chain joins TRBV7-2 and TRBJ2-3; 11 nucleotides align to TRBD1. This CDR3 has 19 residues. Germline-derived CDR1 and CDR2 are SGHTA and FQGNSA. Losses at the gene ends were 2 bases for V and 4 bases for J; bases not matched to a gene: 14. The CDR3 DNA is TGTGCCAGCAGCTTAAATGGGGACAGGGGGATCGGGGGCTCAGATACGCAGTATTTT. Protein: CASSLNGDRGIGGSDTQYF.

This clone was recorded once. V usage is TRBV19 and J usage is TRBJ1-5; tentatively, D is TRBD1 (6 bases). Germline V gives CDR1 LNHDA, CDR2 SQIVND (reference sequence). The CDR3 extends over 17 amino acids. With 5 bases removed from V and 0 bases from J, the gap between germline ends came to 17 bases. The CDR3 DNA reads as TGTGCCAGTAGTCCCCGGGGGGGCAGCTATAGCAATCAGCCCCAGCATTTT. The encoded protein is CASSPRGGSYSNQPQHF. The entire variable domain, with the rest obtained from reference TRBV19 and TRBJ1-5, is as follows: DGGITQSPKYLFRKEGQNVTLSCEQNLNHDAMYWYRQDPGQGLRLIYYSQIVNDFQKGDIAEGYSVSREKKESFPLTVTSAQKNPTAFYLCASSPRGGSYSNQPQHFGDGTRLSIL.

The gene calls are TRBV18 and TRBJ1-2, with D unclear. V lost 5 bases, J lost 6 bases, and 13 bases lay in between. This CDR3 contains 13 residues. The germline V gene has CDR1 KGHSH and CDR2 LQKENI. The DNA of the CDR3 is TGTGCCAGCTCAAGCGGTTCCAGGAATGGCTACACCTTC. Amino acids: CASSSGSRNGYTF.

The rearrangement uses TRBV18 and TRBJ1-3; the D is unclear. The V end was cut by 3 bases, the J end by 2 bases, with 8 bases between. Germline V gene lookup returns CDR1 KGHSH and CDR2 LQKENI. The CDR3 runs to 14 residues. CDR3 protein: CASSPPGTGNTIYF. CDR3 in DNA: TGTGCCAGCTCACCGCCGGGGACTGGAAACACCATATATTTT.